The count of the clone carrying this T cell receptor beta chain is one. The junction and the germline gene differ at one end; a read error may be behind it. The record originates from a study of control samples from healthy donors and cancer patients. Sequenced by immunoSEQ multiplex PCR; TCRdb stores in-frame clones only, minus some. The sample lists more than 85,000 clones, roughly 90% occurring once. CDR3 size: 11 residues. Germline values: CDR1 SGHTA, CDR2 FQGNSA. The chain carries TRBV7-2 and TRBJ2-6; TRBD1 matches 7 bases. The sequence derives from a woman aged 60-75 years with lung cancer. Specimen: PBMCs. CDR3 nucleotides: TGTGCCAGCAGCTTCGGGACAGCGCCGATTTTC. Its translation is CASSFGTAPIF.